The 23 T cell receptor beta chains below all came from one sample that was sequenced in a study of CXCR3-negative and CXCR3-positive naive CD8 T cells. General study findings and limits: Greater hydrophobicity was found in TRB CDR3s of CXCR3-positive naive cells than of CXCR3-negative naive cells.

Their antigen targets remain unknown. In preparing the TRB cDNA libraries, 5' RACE with UMI labels was used. TCRdb reworked the 5' RACE reads into one entry per CDR3 protein, no DNA. This sample's table has approximately 100,000 distinct CDR3 sequences. The specimen was naive CXCR3+ CD8+ T cells from blood. Subset of the sample: CD45RO-CCR7+CD27+CD95- naive CD8+ T cells expressing CXCR3 (TNR3+). These receptors all stem from a human donor in good health. Some clones in this sample may be carry-over from other donors' samples.

The gene calls are TRBV27 and TRBJ2-7; without DNA, the TCRdb call of TRBD1 cannot be checked. Germline lookup yields CDR1 MNHEY and CDR2 SMNVEV (reference sequence). CDR3 length: 16 amino acids. CDR3 sequence: CASSLLLRTGVYEQYF.

The V and J genes are TRBV29-1 and TRBJ2-7; absent DNA, TCRdb's TRBD2 call cannot be checked. Germline CDR1 and CDR2: SQVTM and ANQGSEA. The CDR3 contains 13 residues. The CDR3 reads CSVLTSGRDEQYF.

V and J are TRBV5-1 and TRBJ1-2; as DNA is missing, the TRBD1 call by TCRdb cannot be tested. This CDR3 has 15 residues. Germline V gene lookup returns CDR1 SGHRS and CDR2 YFSETQ. Here the CDR3 reads CASSQQVGTDYGYTF.

This chain joins TRBV15 and TRBJ2-5; without DNA, the TCRdb call of TRBD2 cannot be checked. The germline CDR1 and CDR2 sequences are LNHNV and YYDKDF (reference sequence). The CDR3 is made up of 15 amino acids. The CDR3 loop reads CATSRDVSRAETQYF.

The chain couples TRBV25-1 to TRBJ1-4; TCRdb calls TRBD1, which cannot be checked without DNA. The CDR3 has 15 residues. The germline CDR1 and CDR2 sequences are MGHDK and SYGVNS. This chain's CDR3 is CASSEGSGGREKLFF.

The gene calls are TRBV6-1 and TRBJ2-1. The V gene's germline CDR1 is MNHNS and CDR2 SASEGT. There are 12 residues in the CDR3. This CDR3 is CASRDPLDEQFF.

The chain links TRBV20-1 to TRBJ2-5; TCRdb's D gene call, TRBD2, goes unchecked for lack of DNA. CDR1 is DFQATT, CDR2 SNEGSKA, per germline (reference sequence). The CDR3 totals 15 residues. CDR3: CSVEAREGLRETQYF.

This chain joins TRBV4-3 and TRBJ2-3; the TRBD2 assignment by TCRdb is unverifiable without DNA. The CDR3 contains 16 residues. Germline-derived CDR1 and CDR2 are LGHNA and YSLEER. Here the CDR3 reads CASSQDAGTLTDTQYF.

The chain recombines TRBV7-9 with TRBJ2-7; TCRdb's D gene call, TRBD1, goes unchecked for lack of DNA. Germline loops: CDR1 SEHNR, CDR2 FQNEAQ (reference sequence). CDR3 length: 12 amino acids. CDR3 amino acids: CASSPSSGVKYF.

The J gene is TRBJ2-1, the V gene TRBV3-1; with no DNA, the TCRdb D assignment of TRBD2 cannot be verified. Germline assignment: CDR1 LGHDT and CDR2 YNNKEL (reference sequence). The CDR3 covers 14 residues. CDR3 loop: CASSLGLAVNEQFF.

The chain links TRBV20-1 to TRBJ2-7; the D call from TCRdb, TRBD1, cannot be confirmed without DNA. The germline gives CDR1 DFQATT, CDR2 SNEGSKA (reference sequence). The CDR3 contains 13 residues. CDR3 residues: CSAMGQFSYEQYF.

The chain joins TRBV21-1 to TRBJ2-5. TRBV21-1 is marked as a pseudogene. There are 15 residues in the CDR3. The CDR3 reads CASSKQPTQEQTQYF.

This sequence joins TRBV2 and TRBJ2-1; TCRdb returns TRBD2, unconfirmable since there is no DNA. From germline, CDR1 is SNHLY and CDR2 FYNNEI. CDR3 length equals 13 residues. CDR3 residues: CASNPTSFNEQFF.

J is TRBJ2-2 and V is TRBV9. The CDR3 covers 13 residues. Germline CDR1 and CDR2: SGDLS and YYNGEE. This chain's CDR3 is CASSVWDTGELFF.

This chain connects TRBV29-1 to TRBJ1-1; TCRdb calls TRBD1, which cannot be checked without DNA. CDR1 and CDR2 from the germline V gene are SQVTM and ANQGSEA. This CDR3 region has 13 residues. The CDR3 protein is CSVEGQANTEVFF.

The chain has TRBV4-2 and TRBJ2-1; TCRdb's D call, TRBD1, is unchecked because there is no DNA. CDR1 LGHNA and CDR2 YNFKEQ come from the germline V gene. This CDR3 has 17 residues. This CDR3 reads CASSQDLGQGGYNEQFF.

The chain carries TRBV4-3 and TRBJ2-5. This CDR3 contains 12 residues. Germline-derived CDR1 and CDR2 are LGHNA and YSLEER. This CDR3 is CASSQVSETQYF.

The chain links TRBV7-3 to TRBJ2-4; TCRdb returns TRBD2, unconfirmable since there is no DNA. CDR3 size: 14 residues. Germline V gives CDR1 SGHTA, CDR2 FQGTGA. The CDR3: CASSSTGSGDIQYF.

This rearrangement joins TRBV27 to TRBJ2-7; TCRdb selects TRBD1, and the lack of DNA leaves this call unchecked. Germline V gene sequence: CDR1 MNHEY, CDR2 SMNVEV (reference sequence). This CDR3 region has 13 residues. This CDR3 is CASSLLDRDEQYF.

The gene calls are TRBV29-1 and TRBJ2-1; TCRdb lists TRBD2, though no DNA is available to test this call. CDR3 size: 14 residues. Germline loops: CDR1 SQVTM, CDR2 ANQGSEA. This CDR3 is CSVETSGPSNEQFF.

This sequence joins TRBV7-2 and TRBJ2-3; TCRdb names TRBD1, which stays unverified in the absence of DNA. Germline V gene sequence: CDR1 SGHTA, CDR2 FQGNSA. This CDR3 contains 16 residues. The CDR3 sequence is CASSLLSREWTDTQYF.

The chain combines TRBV6-5 with TRBJ2-2; TCRdb names TRBD2, which stays unverified in the absence of DNA. There are 18 residues in the CDR3. CDR1 and CDR2 (germline): MNHEY, SVGAGI. The CDR3 here is CASSFPTLAGGPGGELFF.

The rearrangement links TRBV27 to TRBJ2-3; lacking DNA, the TRBD1 call made by TCRdb goes unchecked. Germline CDR1 and CDR2: MNHEY and SMNVEV (reference sequence). The CDR3 contains 17 residues. CDR3 region: CASSPLLRGEGTDTQYF.